This T cell receptor beta chain was obtained from a study of shared clonotypes between healthy human individuals. Regarding the study as a whole: Clonotype sharing among donors was thought likely to change with sequencing depth. Some naive CD4 clonotypes, 5% to 5.5%, turned up in common across several donors. Generation of non-shared clonotypes was less probable than generation of clonotypes shared by all four donors.

Authors' data handling: Filtering differed for immunoSEQ, which gave only junction sequences without quality scores. The assay was immunoSEQ multiplex PCR, and TCRdb's table has in-frame clones only and misses some. From that table come the V and J calls and clone size; the DNA was used to work out D and trimming. There are about 110,000 clones in the sample; around 68% occur only once, and roughly 22% lies in the top ten. Worth noting for this clone: What it recognizes is unknown.

Unmatched junction bases numbered 10, after V lost 7 bases and J lost 9 bases. The germline V gene has CDR1 MNHNS and CDR2 SASEGT. This CDR3 has 14 residues. The receptor comes from a woman aged 25-40 years in good health. Sequenced material: memory CD8+ T cells sorted from blood. Subset indicated: CD45RO+ cells pooled with CCR7-negative TemRA cells. V and J are TRBV6-1 and TRBJ2-1, with 9 bases identical to TRBD1. CDR3 nucleotides: TGTGCCAGCAACCGACAGGGGGAAGGTGGTGAGCAGTTCTTC. Translated: CASNRQGEGGEQFF.